Listed below are T cell receptor beta chains from one sample, sequenced in a study of T-cell reconstitution after alpha-beta-depleted transplantation in children. TCRdb reanalysed the PCR reads using MiXCR and keeps one entry per CDR3 protein. The sample has 200,000 to 250,000 distinct CDR3 sequences, around 9.6% seen once; the top ten hold 6.2%. The sequencing here drew on PBMCs from the stem cell graft donor, taken from the stem cell graft. These receptors originate from a human donor who donated a stem cell graft to a child with acute lymphoblastic leukemia. Both conserved end residues are part of each CDR3. The D gene is left open where the match is weak. Clone sizes are given selectively: once, few, many, or a class where the clone is expanded.

D	V	J	size	DNA	CDR3
NA	TRBV4-2	TRBJ1-4	few	TGTGCCAGCAGCCAAGAAGGCGGGGCAACTAATGAAAAACTGTTTTTT	CASSQEGGATNEKLFF
TRBD2	TRBV14	TRBJ2-5	NA	TGTGCCAGCAGCCCCCGGGGACTAGCGGGGGTTGAGACCCAGTACTTC	CASSPRGLAGVETQYF
TRBD1	TRBV4-3	TRBJ2-7	NA	TGCGCCAGCAGCCCTGACAGGGGGCGCGACGAGCAGTACTTC	CASSPDRGRDEQYF
NA	TRBV2	TRBJ1-5	NA	TGTGCCAGCAGGGGCCCTCGGGGGGATCAGCCCCAGCATTTT	CASRGPRGDQPQHF
TRBD1	TRBV2	TRBJ2-5	NA	TGTGCCAGCAACAAGCCGGGACAGGGCTACCAAGAGACCCAGTACTTC	CASNKPGQGYQETQYF
NA	TRBV7-7	TRBJ2-2	few	TGTGCCAGCAGCTTAGCAGTTCACACCGGGGAGCTGTTTTTT	CASSLAVHTGELFF
NA	TRBV29-1	TRBJ1-1	medium-sized	TGCAGCGCGGACCCCAGGATGAACACTGAAGCTTTCTTT	CSADPRMNTEAFF
NA	TRBV29-1	TRBJ2-4	many	TGCAGCATCCGGGAGCAGGCGGCAAAACTGAACATTCAGTACTTC	CSIREQAAKLNIQYF
TRBD1	TRBV4-3	TRBJ2-5	few	TGCGCCAGCAGCCAAGTTCCCGGGACAGGACAAGAGACCCAGTACTTC	CASSQVPGTGQETQYF
NA	TRBV5-1	TRBJ2-7	many	TGCGCCAGCAGCTTGTCGACGGACTCCTACGAGCAGTACTTC	CASSLSTDSYEQYF
TRBD1	TRBV10-3	TRBJ2-7	few	TGTGCCATCACCCCACAGGGGTCTACCTACGAGCAGTACTTC	CAITPQGSTYEQYF
NA	TRBV7-9	TRBJ2-7	many	TGTGCCAGCAGCCTTACCATCAGGGGCTCCGAGCAGTACTTC	CASSLTIRGSEQYF
TRBD2	TRBV4-3	TRBJ2-1	few	TGCGCCAGCAGCCAAGACCCTAGCGGGGGGTACAATGAGCAGTTCTTC	CASSQDPSGGYNEQFF
NA	TRBV5-1	TRBJ1-6	many	TGCGCCAGCAGCTACCAGTCGGGTGAAAATAATTCACCCCTCCACTTT	CASSYQSGENNSPLHF
NA	TRBV6-1	TRBJ1-2	NA	TGTGCCAGCAGACTGCAGGGTTTGGGAAGATATGGCTACACCTTC	CASRLQGLGRYGYTF
NA	TRBV7-8	TRBJ1-2	few	TGTGCCAGCAGCCCGCTCTATATGGACACTCCTAAAGACTATGGCTACACCTTC	CASSPLYMDTPKDYGYTF
NA	TRBV5-1	TRBJ2-3	few	TGCGCCAGCGGGCCGGGGGGACACACAGATACGCAGTATTTT	CASGPGGHTDTQYF
NA	TRBV6-6	TRBJ1-1	NA	TGTGCCAGCAGCTCGGCGGGTGAGACTGAAGCTTTCTTT	CASSSAGETEAFF
NA	TRBV19	TRBJ2-5	NA	TGTGCCAGTAGTATAGGCAGACAAGAGACCCAGTACTTC	CASSIGRQETQYF
TRBD2	TRBV29-1	TRBJ2-1	few	TGCAGCGGCGACACTAGCGGGGAGTACAATGAGCAGTTCTTC	CSGDTSGEYNEQFF
NA	TRBV5-1	TRBJ2-7	many	TGCGCCAGCAGAGGCAGTTCCTACGAGCAGTACTTC	CASRGSSYEQYF
NA	TRBV3-1	TRBJ1-2	many	TGTGCCAGCAGCCAAGCGGGATCCACTTTTGGCTACACCTTC	CASSQAGSTFGYTF
NA	TRBV7-2	TRBJ1-1	many	TGTGCCAGCAGCCCCCAAAGCGACACTGAAGCTTTCTTT	CASSPQSDTEAFF
NA	TRBV5-5	TRBJ1-3	few	TGTGCCAGCAGCTACCTGAGTGGAAACACCATATATTTT	CASSYLSGNTIYF
TRBD2	TRBV30	TRBJ2-5	NA	TGTGCCTGGAGTGAAGGACTAGCGGACCAAGAGACCCAGTACTTC	CAWSEGLADQETQYF
NA	TRBV3-1	TRBJ2-2	NA	TGTGCCAGCAGCCTCAGGGGGGACGGGGAGCTGTTTTTT	CASSLRGDGELFF
NA	TRBV5-1	TRBJ1-1	many	TGCGCCAGCAGCTTGGCGGGTGGGAACACTGAAGCTTTCTTT	CASSLAGGNTEAFF
TRBD2	TRBV20-1	TRBJ2-1	few	TGCAGTGCTAGAGTCCCAGCGGGGGCTGGGGATGAGCAGTTCTTC	CSARVPAGAGDEQFF